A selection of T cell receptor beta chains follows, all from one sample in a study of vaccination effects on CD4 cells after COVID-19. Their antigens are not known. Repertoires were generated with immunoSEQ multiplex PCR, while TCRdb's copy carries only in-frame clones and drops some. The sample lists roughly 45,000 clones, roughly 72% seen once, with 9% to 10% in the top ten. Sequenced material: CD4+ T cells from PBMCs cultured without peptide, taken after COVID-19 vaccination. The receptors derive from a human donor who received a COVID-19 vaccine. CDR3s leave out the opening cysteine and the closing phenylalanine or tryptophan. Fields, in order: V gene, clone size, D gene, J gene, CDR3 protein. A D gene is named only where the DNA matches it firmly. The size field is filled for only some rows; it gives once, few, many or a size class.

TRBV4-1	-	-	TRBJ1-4	ASSQDRGQEKLF
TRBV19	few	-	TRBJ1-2	ASTRQQNYGYT
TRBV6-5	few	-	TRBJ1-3	ASSPPAGSGNTIY
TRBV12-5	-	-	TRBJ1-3	ASFRGAEGNTIY
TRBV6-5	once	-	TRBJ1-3	ASGRGGFNGNTIY
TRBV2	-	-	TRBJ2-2	ASGLMDTGELF
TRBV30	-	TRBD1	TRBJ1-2	AWRTGWLGEADYGYT
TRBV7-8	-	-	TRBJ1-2	ASSWNRDYGYT
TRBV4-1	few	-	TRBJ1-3	ASSQARDTISGNTIY
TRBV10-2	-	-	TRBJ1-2	ASSESSGRVDGYT
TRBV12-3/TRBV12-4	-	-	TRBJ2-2	ASSRPGGELF
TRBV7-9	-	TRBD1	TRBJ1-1	ASSSQTGAPLEAF
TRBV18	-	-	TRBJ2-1	ASSPDSNEQF
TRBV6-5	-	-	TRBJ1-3	ASSYSTGSSGNTIY
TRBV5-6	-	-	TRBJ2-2	ASSLGQIANTGELF
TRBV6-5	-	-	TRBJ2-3	ASLTRLTDTQY
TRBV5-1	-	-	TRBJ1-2	ASSLDAGRSAYT
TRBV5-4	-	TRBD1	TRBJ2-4	ASSLEGQGHIQY
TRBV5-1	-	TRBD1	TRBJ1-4	ASSSGTALNEKLF